This T cell receptor (beta chain) comes out of a study of cytomegalovirus exposure and HLA in healthy donors (TCRdb year 2017). A note on the overall study: A later analysis indicated that the 110 or so validation repertoires were generated on the platform also employed for the 600 to 750 repertoires of the first cohort. The study aimed to test whether cataloging public T cell receptors could reveal signatures of past pathogen exposure. Along with the approximately 620-subject first cohort, a separate validation cohort of over a hundred different subjects was used. High-throughput TCR immunosequencing, statistical association of individual TCRs with disease status, and machine learning were combined to predict cytomegalovirus infection status. Paper-wide results and their limitations: A total of 150 to 200 TCR beta chains were listed by the study as associated with cytomegalovirus. Subsequent analysis determined that TCRs grouped into clusters in the first cohort also showed a tendency toward co-occurrence across the 120 or so validation repertoires, and 85% to 95% of cluster scores exceeded 0. The validation cohort had no HLA typing available for a later analysis, so co-occurrence within that cohort was assessed over all 130 or so repertoires. A few of the identified cytomegalovirus-associated TCR beta chains were confirmed in vitro to be specific for cytomegalovirus antigens. The authors suggested that the approach could potentially be generalized to other disease states and immunological phenotypes. Across donors, most TCR sequences were observed very rarely, whereas some public TCRs were present in many individuals. The classifier was reported to diagnose cytomegalovirus status with high specificity and sensitivity in both the original cohort and the validation cohort.

The library was generated by the immunoSEQ multiplex PCR assay. The paper's processing steps were these. A statistical classification framework was developed to diagnose cytomegalovirus status using the catalog of TCR beta chain sequences. TCRdb holds this immuneACCESS table with in-frame rearrangements only. Some clones are missing; in checked studies, unresolved V genes explain under half, and the rest has no known cause. V and J calls and clone size are those listed in that table; D and trimming were worked out from the DNA. The sample has just under 150,000 clones on record, approximately 90% of them singletons. Clones ranked in the top ten supply roughly 4.5% of the sample. Turning to this clone: It has no known antigen specificity. No base quality values were provided; no much bigger clone lies one nucleotide off.

CDR1 ENHRY and CDR2 SYGVKD are derived from the germline V gene. The CDR3 runs 19 amino acids, cysteine and phenylalanine included. Left in the record is the CDR3 DNA by itself, 57 bases read in frame from the first base. At the junction V is shortened by 2 bases and J by 5 bases, with 27 bases in between. The donors belonged to the validation cohort of over a hundred subjects, which was separate from the approximately 680-subject first cohort. This clonotype was sampled from a man between 18 and 29 years old in good health and CMV-seropositive. The sequence links TRBV10-3 to TRBJ1-2; tentative D gene TRBD1, with 6 bases matching. Material for sequencing was PBMCs. CDR3 loop: CAISETPAGGAKREYGYTF. The sequence in DNA is TGTGCCATCAGTGAGACCCCCGCTGGGGGGGCCAAGAGGGAATATGGCTACACCTTC.